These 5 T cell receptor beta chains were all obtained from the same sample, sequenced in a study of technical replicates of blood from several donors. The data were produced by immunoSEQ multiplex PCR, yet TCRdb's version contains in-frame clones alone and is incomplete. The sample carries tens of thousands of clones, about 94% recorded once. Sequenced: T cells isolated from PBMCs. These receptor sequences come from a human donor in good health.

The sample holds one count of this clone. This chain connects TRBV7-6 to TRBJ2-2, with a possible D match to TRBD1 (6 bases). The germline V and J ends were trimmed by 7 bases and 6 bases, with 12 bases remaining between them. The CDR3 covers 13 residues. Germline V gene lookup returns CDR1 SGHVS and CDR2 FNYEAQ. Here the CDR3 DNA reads TGTGCCAGCACCATACAGGGATCCGGGGAGCTGTTTTTT. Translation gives CASTIQGSGELFF.

CDR3 DNA: TGTGCCAGCAGCATGTTAGCGGGTGGTTTCTACGAGCAGTACTTC. Its protein is CASSMLAGGFYEQYF. The rearrangement links TRBV5-4 to TRBJ2-7, with TRBD2 matching 7 bases. The CDR3 covers 15 residues. Germline V lookup: CDR1 SGHNT, CDR2 YYREEE (reference sequence). J was trimmed by 3 bases and V by 4 bases; bases with no gene match: 10.

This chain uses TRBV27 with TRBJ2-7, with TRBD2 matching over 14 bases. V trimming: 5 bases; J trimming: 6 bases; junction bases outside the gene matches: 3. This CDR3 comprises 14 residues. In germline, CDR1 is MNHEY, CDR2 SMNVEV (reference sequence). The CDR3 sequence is CASSPGLAGVEQYF. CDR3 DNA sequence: TGTGCCAGCAGTCCGGGACTAGCGGGAGTCGAGCAGTACTTC.

CDR3 in amino acids: CASRPTVSGNTIYF. The CDR3 coding sequence is TGCGCCAGCAGGCCGACAGTCTCTGGAAACACCATATATTTT. This chain links TRBV5-1 with TRBJ1-3; D may be TRBD1 (5 bases). Between the trimmed V and J ends, which lost 5 bases and 0 bases, there was a span of 9 bases. The CDR3 is 14 residues long. The germline CDR1 and CDR2 sequences are SGHRS and YFSETQ.

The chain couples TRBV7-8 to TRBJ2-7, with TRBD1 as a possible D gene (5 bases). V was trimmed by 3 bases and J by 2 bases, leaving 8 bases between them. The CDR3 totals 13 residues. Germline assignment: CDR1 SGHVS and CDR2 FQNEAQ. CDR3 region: CASSFAGTYEQYF. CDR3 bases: TGTGCCAGCAGCTTCGCAGGGACCTACGAGCAGTACTTC.